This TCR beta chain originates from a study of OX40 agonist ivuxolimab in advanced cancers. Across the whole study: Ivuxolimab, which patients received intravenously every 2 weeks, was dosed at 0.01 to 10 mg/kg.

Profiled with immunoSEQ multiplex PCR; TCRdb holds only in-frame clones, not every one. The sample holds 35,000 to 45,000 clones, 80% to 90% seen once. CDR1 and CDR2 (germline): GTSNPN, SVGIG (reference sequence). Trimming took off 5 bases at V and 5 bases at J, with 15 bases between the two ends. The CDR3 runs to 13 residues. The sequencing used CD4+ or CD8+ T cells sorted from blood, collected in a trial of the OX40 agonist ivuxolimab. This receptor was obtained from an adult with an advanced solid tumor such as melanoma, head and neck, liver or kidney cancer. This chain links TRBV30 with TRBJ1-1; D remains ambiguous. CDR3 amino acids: CAWVLREDTEAFF. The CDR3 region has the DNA TGTGCCTGGGTACTTCGGGAGGATACTGAAGCTTTCTTT.